The 4 T cell receptor beta chains below come from one sample, sequenced in a study of cytotoxic CD8 clonotypes in ibrutinib-treated CLL. Libraries were prepared by immunoSEQ multiplex PCR; TCRdb keeps only in-frame clonotypes and omits some of them. The sample has about 58,000 clones, about three quarters seen once; the top ten hold around 42%. Sequenced here: PBMCs, sampled after 12 months of ibrutinib treatment. These receptor sequences come from a human donor with chronic lymphocytic leukemia.

The chain combines TRBV28 with TRBJ1-5; D is unresolved. Trimming stripped 8 bases from V and 0 bases from J, with 11 bases between. The CDR3 is made up of 14 amino acids. CDR1 and CDR2 (germline): MDHEN, SYDVKM. The CDR3 reads CASGRGGSNQPQHF. CDR3 sequence (DNA): TGTGCCAGCGGACGCGGCGGTAGCAATCAGCCCCAGCATTTT.

This chain uses TRBV9 with TRBJ2-2; tentative D call: TRBD2 (6 bases). The germline gives CDR1 SGDLS, CDR2 YYNGEE. The V end was cut by 2 bases, the J end by 3 bases, with 11 bases between. The CDR3 loop spans 15 amino acids. CDR3 nucleotides: TGTGCCAGCAGCGTTGGGGGGACCTACACCGGGGAGCTGTTTTTT. It translates to CASSVGGTYTGELFF.

The chain uses TRBV2 and TRBJ2-7; the match to TRBD2 covers 8 bases. This CDR3 contains 13 residues. Trimming removed 1 base from V and 4 bases from J; junction bases left unmatched: 0. Germline CDR1 SNHLY, CDR2 FYNNEI. CDR3: CASSEVAGYEQYF. The CDR3 bases are TGTGCCAGCAGTGAAGTAGCGGGGTACGAGCAGTACTTC.

This clone was seen a handful of times. The gene calls are TRBV2 and TRBJ2-7, with TRBD2 matching over 7 bases. This CDR3 has 13 residues. The V and J ends lost 8 bases and 0 bases, in that order; junction bases with no gene match: 4. The germline gives CDR1 SNHLY, CDR2 FYNNEI. CDR3 sequence (DNA): TGTGCCAGCGCCCGGGACTACTCCTACGAGCAGTACTTC. This gives the protein CASARDYSYEQYF.